The clone carrying this T cell receptor beta chain occurred once. CDR3 length equals 15 residues. The sample comes from a study of TIL therapy for anti-PD-1-resistant metastatic lung cancer. Study context: Tumor harvest preceded PD-1/PD-L1 blockade, followed by nivolumab treatment.

Indicated time point: pre-treatment sample, taken before nivolumab and TIL therapy. The libraries were made with immunoSEQ v3. Sequencing depth was about 2 million read pairs for survey level, roughly 4.5-6 million for deep. This table comes from immunoSEQ multiplex PCR, and its TCRdb copy is limited to in-frame clones, with some not included. Counted here are about 20,000 clones, about two thirds occurring once; the ten biggest clones make up approximately 2%. The sample in question was blood, obtained at baseline. This sequence joins TRBV21-1 and TRBJ2-1. TRBV21-1 is designated a pseudogene. The receptor comes from a person between 25 and 79 years old with non-small cell lung cancer. Here the CDR3 reads CASSKVKLHTEEQFF. DNA for the CDR3: TGTGCCAGCAGCAAAGTCAAGCTCCATACGGAAGAGCAGTTCTTC.